This note documents a single TCR beta chain sequence. This record comes from a study of T cell repertoires in cytomegalovirus infection. Germline assignment: CDR1 SGHAT and CDR2 FQNNGV. The CDR3 contains 14 residues. J lost 2 bases, V lost 11 bases, and 8 bases had no gene match. TCRdb reanalysed the reads using MiXCR and keeps one entry per CDR3 protein. This sample has roughly 300,000 distinct CDR3 sequences, with 25% found just once. Source material: PBMCs. This receptor was identified in a human donor in good health (CMV status not recorded). Some clones in this sample may be carry-over from other donors' samples. The chain employs TRBV11-2 and TRBJ2-4; 8 bases align to TRBD1. CDR3 coding DNA: TGTGCCGTCCCGGACAGGGCGTCCAAAAACATTCAGTACTTC. Its translation is CAVPDRASKNIQYF.